One T cell receptor beta chain is described in this entry. These data belong to a study of shared clonotypes between healthy human individuals. Study context: The donor pool was made up of two women and a few men aged 18 to 49.

CD45RO negativity and positive selection for CCR7 defined naive CD8 cells, a population that excluded terminally differentiated effector memory CD45RA+ cells. Deep was the level used in running the assay. Method: immunoSEQ multiplex PCR; TCRdb's copy keeps in-frame clones and lacks some. This sample has 700,000 to 950,000 clones, with about 96% found just once. Sequencing input: naive CD8+ T cells sorted from blood. The receptor was isolated from a man in his thirties or forties in good health.

CDR3 loop: CAISEPGEGNQPQHF. CDR3 nucleotide sequence: TGTGCCATCAGTGAGCCCGGAGAGGGAAATCAGCCCCAGCATTTT. The chain combines TRBV10-3 with TRBJ1-5, with D unresolved. CDR3 length equals 15 residues. From germline, CDR1 is ENHRY and CDR2 SYGVKD. Trimming took 2 bases from V and 4 from J, leaving 12 bases between them.